The rows below give T cell receptor beta chains drawn from one sample of a study of monozygotic twins with inflammatory bowel disease. Reanalyzing the 5' RACE reads, TCRdb keeps one entry per CDR3 protein, without DNA. This sample contains approximately 400,000 distinct CDR3 sequences. Sequenced input: blood. The source is a human donor with ulcerative colitis or Crohn's disease, or a healthy co-twin of an affected twin (not recorded which). Both conserved end residues are part of each CDR3. The order of the fields is CDR3 protein, V gene, J gene, CDR3 length.

CASSPGYYPMNTGELFF	TRBV14	TRBJ2-2	17
CASSQADMGMTGNQPQHF	TRBV4-1	TRBJ1-5	18
CASSLLAGDYNEQFF	TRBV28	TRBJ2-1	15
CASSLGLAGGTPTDTQYF	TRBV7-6	TRBJ2-3	18
CASSQGRLGLRNEQFF	TRBV4-1	TRBJ2-1	16
CSATRTSGLNEQFF	TRBV20-1	TRBJ2-1	14
CASSYGERSTDTQYF	TRBV6-2/TRBV6-3	TRBJ2-3	15
CASSLSRLLVSVGANVLTF	TRBV21-1	TRBJ2-6	19
CSVAYTGELFF	TRBV29-1	TRBJ2-2	11
CASSTPGLEYEQYF	TRBV19	TRBJ2-7	14
CASSFSSSYSSYNSPLHF	TRBV5-1	TRBJ1-6	18
CASHRARGNTEAFF	TRBV5-6	TRBJ1-1	14
CASTAEGWNGYTF	TRBV3-1	TRBJ1-2	13
CASSLGSYGTERSGNTIYF	TRBV11-1	TRBJ1-3	19
CASSPRGVAYGYTF	TRBV12-3/TRBV12-4	TRBJ1-2	14
CASSRPGTGGYNEQFF	TRBV7-9	TRBJ2-1	16
CASAENTEAFF	TRBV19	TRBJ1-1	11
CASSRTSGTSQNTQYF	TRBV18	TRBJ2-3	16
CASSLASVGLAGVEQFF	TRBV5-5	TRBJ2-1	17
CAWSVAPQGRTF	TRBV30	TRBJ1-2	12
CASSFSEGFAGGGGSEQFF	TRBV11-1	TRBJ2-1	19
CSVCRDSTDTQYF	TRBV29-1	TRBJ2-3	13
CASSLEDSHGYTF	TRBV5-1	TRBJ1-2	13
CASKTGSQETQYF	TRBV12-3/TRBV12-4	TRBJ2-5	13
CASSERGTGELFF	TRBV2	TRBJ2-2	13
CASSFGTDGNTIYF	TRBV12-3/TRBV12-4	TRBJ1-3	14
CASRAGTSMNYEQYF	TRBV6-1	TRBJ2-7	15
CASSGGNKNIQYF	TRBV19	TRBJ2-4	13
CSAETGKGSEAFF	TRBV20-1	TRBJ1-1	13
CASSSISRPKHF	TRBV28	TRBJ1-5	12
CASSLPTTGSYEQYF	TRBV28	TRBJ2-7	15
CASSLAGGVVGNEQFF	TRBV7-9	TRBJ2-1	16
CASTQSETGELFF	TRBV5-1	TRBJ2-2	13
CVSRSLGTGDEQYF	TRBV3-1	TRBJ2-7	14
CASSLRTPQNIEAFF	TRBV6-2/TRBV6-3	TRBJ1-1	15
CSASGTGRPLHF	TRBV20-1	TRBJ1-6	12
CAWSLQLGNTGELFF	TRBV30	TRBJ2-2	15
CASSGRGRKNTEAFF	TRBV3-1	TRBJ1-1	15
CASSPSTGPYGYTF	TRBV18	TRBJ1-2	14
CASSPSGQLNYGYTF	TRBV6-1	TRBJ1-2	15
CASSLERHQPQHF	TRBV7-9	TRBJ1-5	13
CASSPAGINNEQFF	TRBV18	TRBJ2-1	14